This section outlines one T cell receptor beta chain sequence together with its context. These data come from a study of blood T cell repertoires in COVID-19. Background on the study: The study drew acute and convalescent COVID-19 samples from the United States, Italy and Spain. The analysed material was cDNA or gDNA that came from T cells, B-cell-depleted T cells, or PBMCs.

How the authors handled the data: Nucleated cell number was recorded as an estimate derived from reference gene primer amplification. Here immunoSEQ multiplex PCR was the method, and the copy in TCRdb shows in-frame clones only, minus some. V, J and clone size derive from that table, while D and trimming were established from the DNA sequence. The sample has about 71,000 clones; over 75% are singletons. The CDR3 consists of 14 residues. V lost 0 bases to trimming and J lost 4 bases, with 8 bases between them. Germline V CDR1 and CDR2: SGHDT, YYEEEE. The sample consisted of peripheral blood. The clonotype originates from a young woman with acute or convalescent COVID-19. This rearrangement joins TRBV5-6 to TRBJ1-5; D ambiguous. The CDR3 nucleotides are TGTGCCAGCAGCTTGGCCGGGAATAATCAGCCCCAGCATTTT. Protein sequence: CASSLAGNNQPQHF.